This record covers a single TCR beta chain. What it binds is unknown. This sample is drawn from a study of cytomegalovirus exposure and HLA in healthy donors. General study findings and limits: The study designated about 180 TCR beta chains cytomegalovirus-associated. Clonal expansion was found to be greater in HLA-associated TCR beta chains than in equally common others in a later analysis. The likely origin of a cluster of highly shared sequence variants was a sequencing artifact.

Donors counted as nominally healthy when sampled, yet unrecorded immune exposures were likely. The PCR had 60 Vbeta and 13 Jbeta primers. The method was immunoSEQ multiplex PCR; TCRdb's version includes in-frame clones alone and lacks a portion of them. This sample has about 90,000 clones; roughly 80% occur once, and the top ten carry roughly 1.9%. The sample taken for sequencing was PBMCs. The sequence was obtained from a boy aged 5-17 years in good health and CMV-seronegative.

CDR3: CASTTNEKIYGYTF. CDR3 bases: TGTGCCAGCACCACCAACGAGAAAATCTATGGCTACACCTTC. V gene TRBV6-5 combines with J gene TRBJ1-2; D is unresolved. Germline V gene data show CDR1 as MNHEY and CDR2 as SVGAGI. This CDR3 region has 14 residues. V lost 7 bases and J 4 bases, leaving 16 bases between the germline ends.